Below, 20 T cell receptor beta chains from the same sample are listed, as sequenced in a study of blood T cell repertoires in COVID-19. Generated by immunoSEQ multiplex PCR, the TCRdb table keeps only in-frame clones and is missing some. The table has hundreds of thousands of clones, 87% seen once. Material: PBMCs or T cells enriched from blood (not recorded which). These receptor sequences come from a woman aged 18 to 35 with acute COVID-19.

This rearrangement joins TRBV6-5 to TRBJ2-1; 7 bases agree with TRBD1. V dropped 6 bases and J dropped 8; count of bases not matched to a gene: 7. The germline V gene encodes CDR1 MNHEY and CDR2 SVGAGI. This CDR3 is 13 amino acids long. The CDR3 here is CASSRQGGDEQFF. CDR3 in DNA: TGTGCCAGCAGCCGACAGGGCGGCGATGAGCAGTTCTTC.

The rearrangement links TRBV18 to TRBJ1-5, with a possible D match to TRBD1 (6 bases). Trimming cost V 3 bases and J 4 bases, with 10 bases left between them. CDR3 length: 14 amino acids. Per the germline V gene, CDR1 is KGHSH and CDR2 is LQKENI. CDR3 sequence: CASSPSGVNQPQHF. The CDR3 DNA follows: TGTGCCAGCTCACCGTCAGGGGTGAATCAGCCCCAGCATTTT. Combining the CDR3 with reference TRBV18 and TRBJ1-5 gives the whole variable domain NAGVMQNPRHLVRRRGQEARLRCSPMKGHSHVYWYRQLPEEGLKFMVYLQKENIIDESGMPKERFSAEFPKEGPSILRIQQVVRGDSAAYFCASSPSGVNQPQHFGDGTRLSIL.

The V and J genes are TRBV2 and TRBJ1-5, with a weak D call TRBD1 (5 bases). The CDR3 totals 15 residues. V was cut by 2 bases and J by 3 bases, with 11 bases left in between. Germline CDR1 is SNHLY and CDR2 is FYNNEI. The chain's CDR3 is CASSELRQTNQPQHF. DNA of the CDR3: TGTGCCAGCAGTGAATTACGACAGACCAATCAGCCCCAGCATTTT.

The chain has TRBV28 and TRBJ1-6, with D hard to call. CDR1 and CDR2 from the germline V gene are MDHEN and SYDVKM. Deletions cut 6 bases from V and 5 bases from J, with 8 bases between. There are 13 residues in the CDR3. CDR3 sequence reads: CASSSPHNSPLHF. In nucleotides, the CDR3 is TGTGCCAGCAGCTCCCCTCATAATTCACCCCTCCACTTT.

The chain combines TRBV7-2 with TRBJ2-3; D ambiguous. V was trimmed by 4 bases and J by 4 bases, leaving 9 bases between them. Germline CDR1 SGHTA, CDR2 FQGNSA. This CDR3 comprises 13 residues. CDR3 DNA sequence: TGTGCCAGCAGCTCCCCCACGGCAGATACGCAGTATTTT. Translating gives CASSSPTADTQYF.

V gene TRBV4-1 combines with J gene TRBJ1-1, with a tentative D call TRBD1 (6 bases). This CDR3 contains 17 residues. V lost 0 bases and J 0 bases, leaving 14 bases between the germline ends. Germline CDR1 reads MGHRA; CDR2 reads YSYEKL. The CDR3 bases are TGCGCCAGCAGCCAAGATGTGCGGGGGCCGGTGAACACTGAAGCTTTCTTT. The encoded protein is CASSQDVRGPVNTEAFF.

This clone was recorded once. This chain uses TRBV18 with TRBJ1-3; no reliable D call. The CDR3 contains 15 residues. The germline V gene encodes CDR1 KGHSH and CDR2 LQKENI. Between the trimmed V and J ends, which lost 2 bases and 1 base, there was a span of 9 bases. The CDR3 region is CASSPYSGSGNTIYF. The CDR3 DNA reads as TGTGCCAGCTCACCATATTCAGGATCTGGAAACACCATATATTTT.

The chain employs TRBV24-1 and TRBJ2-4, with D uncertain. Germline CDR1 is KGHDR and CDR2 is SFDVKD. The CDR3 is made up of 14 amino acids. V was cut by 1 base and J by 7 bases, with 10 bases left in between. In DNA form, the CDR3 reads TGTGCCACCAGTGATTTTCGGCAGGCGAACATTCAGTACTTC. It specifies CATSDFRQANIQYF.

This chain connects TRBV12-3 or TRBV12-4 to TRBJ2-1, with 7 bases matching TRBD2. The CDR3 length is 13 residues. V gave up 8 bases and J gave up 3 bases; unmatched junction bases: 4. This CDR3 reads CASRGRGYNEQFF. The CDR3 nucleotides read TGTGCCAGCCGCGGGAGAGGCTACAATGAGCAGTTCTTC.

The chain combines TRBV28 with TRBJ2-3; 10 bases are a match to TRBD2. This CDR3 comprises 17 residues. Losses at the gene ends were 5 bases for V and 5 bases for J; bases not matched to a gene: 13. From germline, CDR1 is MDHEN and CDR2 SYDVKM. The CDR3 sequence: CASSPPWLAGVKDTQYF. The CDR3 nucleotides read TGTGCCAGCAGTCCCCCGTGGCTAGCGGGAGTAAAAGATACGCAGTATTTT.

This sequence joins TRBV3-1 (or the pseudogene TRBV3-2) and TRBJ2-1; D gene ambiguous. Between the trimmed V and J ends, which lost 1 base and 9 bases, there was a span of 7 bases. The V gene's germline CDR1 is LGHDT and CDR2 YNNKEL (reference sequence). The CDR3 spans 12 residues. The CDR3 protein is CASSQAATEQFF. In nucleotides, the CDR3 is TGTGCCAGCAGCCAAGCAGCGACTGAGCAGTTCTTC.

The chain couples TRBV5-1 to TRBJ2-7; D is ambiguous. CDR3 length: 13 amino acids. V gave up 0 bases and J gave up 2 bases, with 6 bases separating them. Looked up from germline, CDR1 is SGHRS and CDR2 is YFSETQ. CDR3 residues: CASSLELPYEQYF. CDR3 sequence (DNA): TGCGCCAGCAGCTTGGAACTCCCCTACGAGCAGTACTTC.

The rearrangement joins TRBV24-1 to TRBJ2-2, with 8 nucleotides matching TRBD2. The CDR3 length is 16 residues. V shed 9 bases and J 2 bases; nucleotides not matched to a gene: 10. The germline gives CDR1 KGHDR, CDR2 SFDVKD. The CDR3 DNA is TGTGCCACCCGCTCCGGAGCGGGGGATAACACCGGGGAGCTGTTTTTT. Translation: CATRSGAGDNTGELFF.

V and J are TRBV5-1 and TRBJ2-3; TRBD1 might be the D (6 bases). Germline V gene sequence: CDR1 SGHRS, CDR2 YFSETQ. This CDR3 is built from 14 residues. V was cut by 4 bases and J by 2 bases, with 11 bases left in between. CDR3: CASSPGQNTDTQYF. The CDR3 region has the DNA TGCGCCAGCAGCCCCGGACAGAACACAGATACGCAGTATTTT.

The V and J genes are TRBV4-3 and TRBJ1-1; D perhaps matches TRBD1 (5 bases). The CDR3 runs to 14 residues. V was trimmed by 0 bases and J by 7 bases, leaving 12 bases between them. Looked up from germline, CDR1 is LGHNA and CDR2 is YSLEER. CDR3 amino acids: CASSQDRRVHEAFF. Here the CDR3 DNA reads TGCGCCAGCAGCCAAGATCGCAGGGTCCATGAAGCTTTCTTT.

V gene TRBV7-2 combines with J gene TRBJ2-7; TRBD1 matches 8 bases. After removal of 5 bases from V and 2 bases from J, the junction contained 8 bases not matched to a gene. The CDR3 spans 15 residues. CDR1 is SGHTA, CDR2 FQGNSA, per germline. Here the CDR3 DNA reads TGTGCCAGCAGCCTCCCCGGGACAGGTCCCTACGAGCAGTACTTC. Its protein is CASSLPGTGPYEQYF.

The rearrangement links TRBV28 to TRBJ1-6; 9 nucleotides line up with TRBD1. The CDR3 sequence is 14 residues long. Trimming at V came to 5 bases and at J to 14 bases, leaving 10 bases not matched to a gene. Germline CDR1 and CDR2: MDHEN and SYDVKM. The CDR3 protein is CASSPSGTGLALHF. Here the CDR3 DNA reads TGTGCCAGCAGTCCAAGCGGGACAGGGTTGGCCCTCCACTTT.

The rearrangement uses TRBV28 and TRBJ1-2; a possible D gene is TRBD1 (5 bases). Germline assignment: CDR1 MDHEN and CDR2 SYDVKM. Trimming pared 7 bases from V and 4 bases from J, leaving 19 bases between. The length of the CDR3 is 15 residues. CDR3 in amino acids: CASTSPAGGIYGYTF. CDR3 in DNA: TGTGCCAGCACCTCCCCGGCCGGGGGAATCTATGGCTACACCTTC.

This chain links TRBV24-1 with TRBJ2-3, with a possible D match to TRBD2 (6 bases). CDR3 size: 17 residues. Per germline, CDR1 KGHDR and CDR2 SFDVKD. The V and J ends lost 3 bases and 3 bases respectively, with 18 bases between them. The CDR3 reads CATSDPGDSLSTDTQYF. CDR3 bases: TGTGCCACCAGTGATCCCGGGGACTCCCTGAGTACAGATACGCAGTATTTT.

V gene TRBV27 combines with J gene TRBJ1-5; D remains unclear. The CDR3 sequence is 13 residues long. Germline V lookup: CDR1 MNHEY, CDR2 SMNVEV (reference sequence). V lost 3 bases to trimming and J lost 9 bases, with 12 bases between them. CDR3 region: CASSFGSGRPQHF. CDR3 coding DNA: TGTGCCAGCAGTTTCGGTTCAGGTCGGCCCCAGCATTTT.